This T cell receptor (beta chain) is from a study of monozygotic twins with inflammatory bowel disease. Germline V gives CDR1 SQVTM, CDR2 ANQGSEA. The CDR3 runs 16 residues. Amplification used two nested PCRs: 15 to 20 cycles, then around 9 cycles, on TCRalpha/TCRbeta cDNA. TCRdb re-called the 5' RACE reads, yielding one record per CDR3 amino acid sequence without DNA. This repertoire includes around 380,000 distinct CDR3 sequences. The sequence was collected from a human donor with ulcerative colitis or Crohn's disease, or a healthy co-twin of an affected twin (not recorded which). This chain joins TRBV29-1 and TRBJ1-1; TCRdb designates TRBD1, a call that cannot be tested without DNA. Specimen: blood. CDR3 sequence: CSVVERPLSGQGEAFF. Based on the CDR3 plus reference TRBV29-1 and TRBJ1-1, the full variable domain is SAVISQKPSRDICQRGTSLTIQCQVDSQVTMMFWYRQQPGQSLTLIATANQGSEATYESGFVIDKFPISRPNLTFSTLTVSNMSPEDSSIYLCSVVERPLSGQGEAFFGQGTRLTVV.